A single sample gave rise to the 4 T cell receptor beta chains below, sequenced in a study of CD8+ T cells in alopecia areata. cDNA reverse transcribed from extracted RNA served as the sequencing template. Measured with immunoSEQ multiplex PCR; TCRdb has only the in-frame clones, and not every one. The table records roughly 150,000 clones, 45% to 60% of them present only once. Sequences were obtained from CD4+ T cells sorted from blood. The receptors here all came from a human donor in good health.

The chain employs TRBV6-5 and TRBJ2-7; D remains ambiguous. Germline CDR1 and CDR2: MNHEY and SVGAGI. Trimming removed 2 bases from V and 5 bases from J, with 13 bases in between. CDR3 length: 14 amino acids. CDR3 residues: CASSYAVAGHEQYF. CDR3 DNA sequence: TGTGCCAGCAGTTACGCAGTTGCAGGCCACGAGCAGTACTTC.

The chain joins TRBV4-2 to TRBJ2-1; TRBD2 is a possible D gene (5 bases). The germline CDR1 and CDR2 sequences are LGHNA and YNFKEQ. CDR3 length: 13 residues. V lost 4 bases to trimming and J lost 8 bases, with 12 bases between them. The CDR3, as DNA: TGTGCCAGCAGCCGATCCGGGGTCGATGAGCAGTTCTTC. This codes for CASSRSGVDEQFF.

This clone was found once. As DNA, the CDR3 is TGCGCCAGCAGCCCCCCGGACAGGCGGGGGGAGACCCAGTACTTC. It translates to CASSPPDRRGETQYF. The chain recombines TRBV4-1 with TRBJ2-5; perhaps D is TRBD1 or TRBD2 (7 bases each). The V and J ends lost 4 bases and 5 bases respectively, with 17 bases between them. The CDR3 covers 15 residues. The germline V gene encodes CDR1 MGHRA and CDR2 YSYEKL.

This chain joins TRBV28 and TRBJ2-5; possibly TRBD2 for D (6 bases). This CDR3 has 12 amino acids. V dropped 4 bases and J dropped 4 bases, with 7 bases sitting between them. Germline values: CDR1 MDHEN, CDR2 SYDVKM. CDR3 sequence (DNA): TGTGCCAGCAGTTCGGGACTAGAGACCCAGTACTTC. Translating gives CASSSGLETQYF.